This T cell receptor beta chain was recorded in a study of control samples from healthy donors and cancer patients. The CDR3 spans 16 residues. Germline CDR1 reads KGHDR; CDR2 reads SFDVKD. Unmatched junction bases numbered 12, after V lost 4 bases and J lost 8 bases. Produced via immunoSEQ multiplex PCR; TCRdb's table is partial and in-frame only. This sample has roughly 100,000 clones, with roughly 92% found just once. This chain uses TRBV24-1 with TRBJ2-1, with 8 bases fitting TRBD2. The sequence was obtained from a human donor in good health. The donor label of this sample is uncertain. Sequencing used blood. The CDR3, as DNA: TGTGCCACCAGTGAAGGCCCCGGGACTAGTAACTATGAGCAGTTCTTC. The encoded protein is CATSEGPGTSNYEQFF.